This T cell receptor (beta chain) was found in a study of blood T cell repertoires in COVID-19. The germline V and J ends were trimmed by 2 bases and 9 bases, with 8 bases remaining between them. Germline V CDR1 and CDR2: MNHEY, SVGEGT. CDR3 length equals 11 residues. Data came from immunoSEQ multiplex PCR; TCRdb stores just in-frame clones and leaves some out. Of roughly 160,000 clones listed, more than 75% are singletons. The clonotype was recovered from a young man with COVID-19, enrolled during active disease. Sample: peripheral blood. The V and J genes are TRBV6-2 or TRBV6-3 and TRBJ2-7; no firm D call. In DNA form, the CDR3 reads TGTGCCAGCAGTTACGGCGGTATGCAGTACTTC. Translation: CASSYGGMQYF.